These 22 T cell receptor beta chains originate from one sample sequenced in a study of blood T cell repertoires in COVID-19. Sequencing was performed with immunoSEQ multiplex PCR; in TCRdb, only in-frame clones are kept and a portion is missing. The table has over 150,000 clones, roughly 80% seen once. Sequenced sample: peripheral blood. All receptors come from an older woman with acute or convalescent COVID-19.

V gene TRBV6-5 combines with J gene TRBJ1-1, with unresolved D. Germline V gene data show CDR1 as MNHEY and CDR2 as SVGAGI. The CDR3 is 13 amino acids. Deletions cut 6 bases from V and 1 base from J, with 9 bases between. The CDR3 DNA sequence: TGTGCCAGCAGCCTTTGGCAGAACACTGAAGCTTTCTTT. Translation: CASSLWQNTEAFF.

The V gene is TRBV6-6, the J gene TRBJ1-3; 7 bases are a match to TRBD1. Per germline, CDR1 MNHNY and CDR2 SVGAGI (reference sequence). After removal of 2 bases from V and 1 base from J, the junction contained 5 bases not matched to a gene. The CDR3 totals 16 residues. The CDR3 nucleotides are TGTGCCAGCAGTTACCGTCCAGGGGGATCTGGAAACACCATATATTTT. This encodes CASSYRPGGSGNTIYF.

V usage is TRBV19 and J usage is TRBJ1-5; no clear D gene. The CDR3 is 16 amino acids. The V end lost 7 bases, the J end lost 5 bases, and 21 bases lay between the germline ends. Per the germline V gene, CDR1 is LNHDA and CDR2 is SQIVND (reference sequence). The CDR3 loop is CASNLGAVRVDQPQHF. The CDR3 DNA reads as TGTGCCAGTAATTTAGGCGCAGTCCGGGTGGATCAGCCCCAGCATTTT.

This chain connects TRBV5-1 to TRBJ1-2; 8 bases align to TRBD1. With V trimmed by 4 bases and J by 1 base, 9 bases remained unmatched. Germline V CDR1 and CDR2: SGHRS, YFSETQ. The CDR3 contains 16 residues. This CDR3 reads CASSRIGTGLNYGYTF. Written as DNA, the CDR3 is TGCGCCAGCAGCCGGATCGGGACAGGCCTTAACTATGGCTACACCTTC. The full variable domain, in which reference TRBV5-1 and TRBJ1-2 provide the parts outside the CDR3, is KAGVTQTPRYLIKTRGQQVTLSCSPISGHRSVSWYQQTPGQGLQFLFEYFSETQRNKGNFPGRFSGRQFSNSRSEMNVSTLELGDSALYLCASSRIGTGLNYGYTFGSGTRLTVV.

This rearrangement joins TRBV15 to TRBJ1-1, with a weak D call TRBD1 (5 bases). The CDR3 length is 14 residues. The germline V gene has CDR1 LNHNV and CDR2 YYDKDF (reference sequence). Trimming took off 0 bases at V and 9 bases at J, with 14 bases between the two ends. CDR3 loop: CATSRDPTVVQAFF. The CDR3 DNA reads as TGTGCCACCAGCAGAGATCCGACAGTTGTACAAGCTTTCTTT. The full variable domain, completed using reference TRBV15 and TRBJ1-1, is DAMVIQNPRYQVTQFGKPVTLSCSQTLNHNVMYWYQQKSSQAPKLLFHYYDKDFNNEADTPDNFQSRRPNTSFCFLDIRSPGLGDTAMYLCATSRDPTVVQAFFGQGTRLTVV.

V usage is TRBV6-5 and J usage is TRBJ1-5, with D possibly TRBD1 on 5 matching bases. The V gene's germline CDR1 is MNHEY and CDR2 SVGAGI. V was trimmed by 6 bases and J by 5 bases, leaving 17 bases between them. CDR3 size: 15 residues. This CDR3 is CASRTPAGRDQPQHF. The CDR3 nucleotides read TGTGCCAGCAGGACTCCGGCGGGGCGGGATCAGCCCCAGCATTTT.

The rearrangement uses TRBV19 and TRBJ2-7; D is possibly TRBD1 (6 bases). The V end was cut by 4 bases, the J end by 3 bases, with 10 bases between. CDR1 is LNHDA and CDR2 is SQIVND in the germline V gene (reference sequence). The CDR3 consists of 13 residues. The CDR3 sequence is CASSSEGVYEQYF. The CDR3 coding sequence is TGTGCCAGTAGTAGTGAGGGGGTCTACGAGCAGTACTTC.

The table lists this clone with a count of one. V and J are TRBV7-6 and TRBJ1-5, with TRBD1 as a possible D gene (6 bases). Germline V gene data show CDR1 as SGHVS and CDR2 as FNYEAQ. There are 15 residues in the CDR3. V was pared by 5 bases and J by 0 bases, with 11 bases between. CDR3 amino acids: CASSNTGFSNQPQHF. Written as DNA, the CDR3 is TGTGCCAGCAGCAATACAGGGTTTAGCAATCAGCCCCAGCATTTT.

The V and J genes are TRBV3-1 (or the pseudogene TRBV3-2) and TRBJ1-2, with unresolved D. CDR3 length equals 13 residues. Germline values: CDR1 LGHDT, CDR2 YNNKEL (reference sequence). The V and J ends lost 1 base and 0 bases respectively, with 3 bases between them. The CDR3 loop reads CASSQASNYGYTF. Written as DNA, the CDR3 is TGTGCCAGCAGCCAAGCCTCTAACTATGGCTACACCTTC.

The CDR3 here is CASSIETGWNTEAFF. CDR3 coding DNA: TGTGCCAGTAGTATAGAAACAGGGTGGAACACTGAAGCTTTCTTT. The V call is TRBV19, the J call TRBJ1-1, with a weak D call TRBD1 (6 bases). The germline V gene encodes CDR1 LNHDA and CDR2 SQIVND (reference sequence). The CDR3 totals 15 residues. V dropped 0 bases and J dropped 1 base, with 9 bases sitting between them.

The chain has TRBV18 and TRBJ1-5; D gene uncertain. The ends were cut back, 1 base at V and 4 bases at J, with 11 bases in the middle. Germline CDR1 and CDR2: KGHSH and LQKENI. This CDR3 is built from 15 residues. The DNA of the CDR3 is TGTGCCAGCTCACCACAAGGAGGTGGGAATCAGCCCCAGCATTTT. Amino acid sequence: CASSPQGGGNQPQHF.

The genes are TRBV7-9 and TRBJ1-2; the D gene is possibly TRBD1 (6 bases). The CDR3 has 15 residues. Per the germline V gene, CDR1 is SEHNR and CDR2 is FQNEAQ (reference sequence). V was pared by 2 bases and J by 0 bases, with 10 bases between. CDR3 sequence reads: CASSLQGIANYGYTF. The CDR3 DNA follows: TGTGCCAGCAGCTTACAGGGGATAGCTAACTATGGCTACACCTTC.

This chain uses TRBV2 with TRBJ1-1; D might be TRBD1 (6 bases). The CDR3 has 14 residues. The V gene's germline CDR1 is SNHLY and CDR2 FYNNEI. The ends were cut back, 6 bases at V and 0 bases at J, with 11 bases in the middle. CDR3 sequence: CASRGQLMNTEAFF. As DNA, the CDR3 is TGTGCCAGCAGAGGACAGCTTATGAACACTGAAGCTTTCTTT.

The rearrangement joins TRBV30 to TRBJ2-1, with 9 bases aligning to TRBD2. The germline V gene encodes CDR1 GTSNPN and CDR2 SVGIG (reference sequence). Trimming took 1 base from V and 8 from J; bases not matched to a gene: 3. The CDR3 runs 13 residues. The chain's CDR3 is CAWSGAGGYEQFF. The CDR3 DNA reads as TGTGCCTGGAGTGGGGCGGGGGGGTATGAGCAGTTCTTC.

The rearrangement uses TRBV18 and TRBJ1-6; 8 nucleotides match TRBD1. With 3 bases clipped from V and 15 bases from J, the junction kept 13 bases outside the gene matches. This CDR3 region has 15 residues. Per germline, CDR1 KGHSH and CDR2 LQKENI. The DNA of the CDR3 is TGTGCCAGCTCACCGAGAGGACAGGGCACATCAGGCCTCCACTTT. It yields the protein CASSPRGQGTSGLHF. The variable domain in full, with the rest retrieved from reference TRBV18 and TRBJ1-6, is NAGVMQNPRHLVRRRGQEARLRCSPMKGHSHVYWYRQLPEEGLKFMVYLQKENIIDESGMPKERFSAEFPKEGPSILRIQQVVRGDSAAYFCASSPRGQGTSGLHFGNGTRLTVT.

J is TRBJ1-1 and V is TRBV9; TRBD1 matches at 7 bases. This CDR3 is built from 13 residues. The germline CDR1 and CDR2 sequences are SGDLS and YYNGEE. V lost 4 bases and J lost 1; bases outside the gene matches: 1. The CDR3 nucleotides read TGTGCCAGCAGCTGGACAGGGAACACTGAAGCTTTCTTT. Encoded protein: CASSWTGNTEAFF.

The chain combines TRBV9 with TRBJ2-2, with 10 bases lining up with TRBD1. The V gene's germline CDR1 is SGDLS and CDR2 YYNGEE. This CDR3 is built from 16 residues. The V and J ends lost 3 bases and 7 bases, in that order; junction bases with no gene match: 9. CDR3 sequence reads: CASSGRDRGQDGELFF. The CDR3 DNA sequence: TGTGCCAGCAGCGGCCGGGACAGGGGACAGGACGGGGAGCTGTTTTTT.

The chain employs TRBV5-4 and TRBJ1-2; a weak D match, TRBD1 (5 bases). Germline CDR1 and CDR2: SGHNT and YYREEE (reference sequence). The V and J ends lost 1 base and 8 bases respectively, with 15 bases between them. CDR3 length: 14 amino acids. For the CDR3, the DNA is TGTGCCAGCAGCTTGCGGGGGGGTTCGGAGGGCTACACCTTC. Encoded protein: CASSLRGGSEGYTF. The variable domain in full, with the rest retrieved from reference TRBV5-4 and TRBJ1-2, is ETGVTQSPTHLIKTRGQQVTLRCSSQSGHNTVSWYQQALGQGPQFIFQYYREEENGRGNFPPRFSGLQFPNYSSELNVNALELDDSALYLCASSLRGGSEGYTFGSGTRLTVV.

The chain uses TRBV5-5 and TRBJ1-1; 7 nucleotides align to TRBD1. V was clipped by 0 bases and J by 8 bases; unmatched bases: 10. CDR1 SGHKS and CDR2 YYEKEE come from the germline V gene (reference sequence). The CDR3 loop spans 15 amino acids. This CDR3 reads CASSLAFYGRGEAFF. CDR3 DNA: TGTGCCAGCAGCTTGGCCTTTTATGGCAGGGGGGAAGCTTTCTTT.

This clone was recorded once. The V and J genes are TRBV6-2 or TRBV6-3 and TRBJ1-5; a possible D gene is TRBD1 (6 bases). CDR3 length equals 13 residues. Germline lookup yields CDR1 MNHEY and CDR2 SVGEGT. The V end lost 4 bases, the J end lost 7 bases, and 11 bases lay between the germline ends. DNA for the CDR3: TGTGCCAGCAGTTGGACAGATGGACAGCCCCAGCATTTT. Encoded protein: CASSWTDGQPQHF.

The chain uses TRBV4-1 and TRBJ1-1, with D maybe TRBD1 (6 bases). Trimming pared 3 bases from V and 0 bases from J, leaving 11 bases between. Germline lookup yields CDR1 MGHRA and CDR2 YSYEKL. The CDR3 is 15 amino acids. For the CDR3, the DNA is TGCGCCAGCAGCCACACGACAGGACTGAACACTGAAGCTTTCTTT. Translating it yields CASSHTTGLNTEAFF.

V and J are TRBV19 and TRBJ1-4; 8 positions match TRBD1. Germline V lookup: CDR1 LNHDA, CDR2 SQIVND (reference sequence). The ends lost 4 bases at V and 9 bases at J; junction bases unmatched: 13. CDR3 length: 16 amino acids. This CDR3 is CASSTPRGPGEKKLFF. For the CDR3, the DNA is TGTGCCAGTAGTACTCCCAGGGGGCCCGGAGAGAAAAAACTGTTTTTT.